Shown below are 16 T cell receptor beta chains from a single sample sequenced in a study of vaccination and CD4 T cells after COVID-19. The Oncomine TCR Beta short-read assay was what sequenced the DNA obtained from cultured CD4+ T cells. Via MiXCR, TCRdb re-called the PCR reads, giving one row per CDR3 protein. This table holds 10,000 to 15,000 distinct CDR3 sequences, approximately 60% found once. These receptors have no identified antigens. Treatment defined: 10-day PBMC culture with coronavirus spike peptide pools or control peptides (ViraFEST assay). The sample taken for sequencing was CD4+ T cells from blood, cultured in vitro. These receptors came from a human donor who had recovered from COVID-19.

This clonotype came up a few times. The chain joins TRBV6-2 or TRBV6-3 to TRBJ1-5; 7 bases fit TRBD1. V trimming: 5 bases; J trimming: 2 bases; junction bases outside the gene matches: 3. This CDR3 comprises 14 residues. From germline, CDR1 is MNHEY and CDR2 SVGEGT. The CDR3 DNA is TGTGCCAGCAGTCACGACAGGGGCAATCAGCCCCAGCATTTT. Its translation: CASSHDRGNQPQHF.

The V call is TRBV24-1, the J call TRBJ2-7; 11 bases match TRBD2. Germline lookup yields CDR1 KGHDR and CDR2 SFDVKD. V trimming: 9 bases; J trimming: 2 bases; junction bases outside the gene matches: 5. This CDR3 has 14 residues. Written as DNA, the CDR3 is TGTGCCACCCGAGGACTAGCGGGTCCCTACGAGCAGTACTTC. Translating gives CATRGLAGPYEQYF.

The V call is TRBV24-1, the J call TRBJ2-3, with D unresolved. The CDR3 loop spans 14 amino acids. V was clipped by 3 bases and J by 3 bases, with 9 bases between them. Germline V CDR1 and CDR2: KGHDR, SFDVKD. This CDR3 reads CATSDRGATDTQYF. The CDR3, as DNA: TGTGCCACCAGTGATCGTGGAGCTACAGATACGCAGTATTTT.

The table lists this clonotype with a count of one. The chain carries TRBV4-1 and TRBJ1-5; D may be TRBD1 (5 bases). The CDR3 is 14 amino acids. V lost 1 base to trimming and J lost 4 bases, with 8 bases between them. Germline lookup yields CDR1 MGHRA and CDR2 YSYEKL. CDR3 region: CASSQVGGNQPQHF. The CDR3 bases are TGCGCCAGCAGCCAAGTCGGGGGTAATCAGCCCCAGCATTTT.

The sample holds a few counts of this clonotype. One junction end does not reproduce the germline sequence, and a read error may be involved. The J gene is TRBJ1-1, the V gene TRBV7-7; no clear D gene. The CDR3 has 13 residues. The germline gives CDR1 SSHAT, CDR2 FNYEAQ (reference sequence). As DNA, the CDR3 is TGTGCTAGCAGCCTCGCTGAGAACACTGAAGCTTTCTTT. This translates into CASSLAENTEAFF.

The chain uses TRBV6-2 or TRBV6-3 and TRBJ2-7; 12 bases line up with TRBD2. After removal of 8 bases from V and 1 base from J, the junction contained 6 bases not matched to a gene. Germline V gene lookup returns CDR1 MNHEY and CDR2 SVGEGT. CDR3 size: 15 residues. CDR3 region: CASLRTSGESYEQYF. The CDR3 DNA follows: TGTGCCAGCCTTCGGACTAGCGGGGAGTCCTACGAGCAGTACTTC.

The V call is TRBV28, the J call TRBJ1-5; no reliable D call. The germline V gene has CDR1 MDHEN and CDR2 SYDVKM. V was shortened by 7 bases and J by 0 bases, with 4 bases between the two germline ends. This CDR3 comprises 12 residues. The CDR3 coding sequence is TGTGCCAGCAAACTTAGCAATCAGCCCCAGCATTTT. Its translation: CASKLSNQPQHF.

CDR3 region: CASSGTAYGYTF. CDR3 nucleotide sequence: TGTGCCAGCAGTGGGACAGCCTATGGCTACACCTTC. The V call is TRBV25-1, the J call TRBJ1-2; tentatively, D is TRBD1 (6 bases). CDR3 length: 12 amino acids. Trimming took 4 bases from V and 4 from J, leaving 7 bases between them. The V gene's germline CDR1 is MGHDK and CDR2 SYGVNS.

Concerning this clonotype: One end of the junction is discordant with germline, which a read error may explain. This chain uses TRBV7-9 with TRBJ2-7; D is possibly TRBD1 (6 bases). Germline CDR1 is SEHNR and CDR2 is FQNEAQ (reference sequence). The CDR3 consists of 13 residues. CDR3 bases: TGTGCCGGCAGCACCCGGACAGCTTACGAGCAGTACTTC. Translating it yields CAGSTRTAYEQYF.

This clonotype has only one observation. The J gene is TRBJ2-3, the V gene TRBV20-1; tentative D call: TRBD2 (5 bases). The germline V gene has CDR1 DFQATT and CDR2 SNEGSKA (reference sequence). With 1 base removed from V and 7 bases from J, the gap between germline ends came to 15 bases. The CDR3 has 14 amino acids. The CDR3 protein is CSARGARVLNTQYF. In DNA, the CDR3 is TGCAGTGCTAGAGGGGCGAGGGTTCTTAATACGCAGTATTTT.

This rearrangement joins TRBV25-1 to TRBJ1-2; TRBD1 might be the D (6 bases). The germline V and J ends were trimmed by 7 bases and 8 bases, with 17 bases remaining between them. Germline V gene data show CDR1 as MGHDK and CDR2 as SYGVNS. CDR3 length: 13 amino acids. CDR3 bases: TGTGCCAGCACCGAAGGTTCGGGGGCCGGCTACACCTTC. It specifies CASTEGSGAGYTF.

Judged by abundance, this clonotype is large. CDR3 nucleotide sequence: TGTGCGTCCTGGGGCGCACGTGAAGCTTTCTTT. Its translation is CASWGAREAFF. The chain combines TRBV6-4 with TRBJ1-1; a possible D gene is TRBD1 (5 bases). This CDR3 contains 11 residues. Germline assignment: CDR1 MRHNA and CDR2 SNTAGT.

The V call is TRBV20-1, the J call TRBJ2-1; D is unresolved. Trimming took 2 bases from V and 0 from J, leaving 8 bases between them. The CDR3 length is 14 residues. In germline, CDR1 is DFQATT, CDR2 SNEGSKA (reference sequence). The CDR3 coding sequence is TGCAGTGCTAGACACGGCGGCTCCTACAATGAGCAGTTCTTC. Translated, it gives CSARHGGSYNEQFF.

This chain uses TRBV20-1 with TRBJ2-3; a weak D match, TRBD2 (5 bases). The CDR3 runs to 13 residues. The germline V gene has CDR1 DFQATT and CDR2 SNEGSKA (reference sequence). V gave up 0 bases and J gave up 3 bases, with 7 bases separating them. CDR3 residues: CSARDPGTDTQYF. Written as DNA, the CDR3 is TGCAGTGCTAGAGACCCGGGAACAGATACGCAGTATTTT.

This sequence joins TRBV7-8 and TRBJ2-4; D is undetermined. The CDR3 contains 14 residues. The V end was cut by 5 bases, the J end by 0 bases, with 8 bases between. Germline CDR1 SGHVS, CDR2 FQNEAQ. The CDR3 protein is CASSPTIAKNIQYF. CDR3 in DNA: TGTGCCAGCAGCCCAACCATAGCCAAAAACATTCAGTACTTC.

This clonotype is termed medium-sized. The V gene is TRBV20-1, the J gene TRBJ1-1; D uncertain. There are 14 residues in the CDR3. Looked up from germline, CDR1 is DFQATT and CDR2 is SNEGSKA (reference sequence). V was trimmed by 0 bases and J by 0 bases, leaving 8 bases between them. The CDR3 sequence is CSARDPRVNTEAFF. The CDR3 nucleotides read TGCAGTGCTAGAGATCCCCGGGTGAACACTGAAGCTTTCTTT.